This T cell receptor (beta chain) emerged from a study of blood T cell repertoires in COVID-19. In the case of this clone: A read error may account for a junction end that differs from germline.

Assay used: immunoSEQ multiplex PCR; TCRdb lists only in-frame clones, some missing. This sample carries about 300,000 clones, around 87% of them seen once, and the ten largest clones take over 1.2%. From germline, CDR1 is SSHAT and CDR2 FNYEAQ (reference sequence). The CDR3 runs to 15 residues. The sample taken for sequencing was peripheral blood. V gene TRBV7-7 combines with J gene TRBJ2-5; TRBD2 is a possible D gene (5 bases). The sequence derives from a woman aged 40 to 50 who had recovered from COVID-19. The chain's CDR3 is CASSLAYTGRETQYF. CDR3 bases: TGTGCTAGCAGCTTAGCGTATACTGGTCGGGAGACCCAGTACTTC.